This T cell receptor beta chain is from a study of blood T cell repertoires in COVID-19. From germline, CDR1 is LNHDA and CDR2 SQIVND (reference sequence). This CDR3 contains 19 residues. J gave up 0 bases and V 4 bases, and 14 bases lay outside the gene matches. Only in-frame clones appear in the TCRdb table, and some are missing; sequencing was by immunoSEQ multiplex PCR. The table includes some 180,000 clones, 88% detected once. Sequenced input: peripheral blood. The V call is TRBV19, the J call TRBJ1-5; 8 nucleotides line up with TRBD1. The TCR sequence derives from a middle-aged man who had recovered from COVID-19. CDR3 residues: CASSRMRGQDSISNQPQHF. Written as DNA, the CDR3 is TGTGCCAGTAGTAGGATGAGGGGACAGGATTCAATTAGCAATCAGCCCCAGCATTTT.